This T cell receptor (beta chain) was found in a study of CD8 T cells in ankylosing spondylitis (dated by TCRdb to between 2016 and 2019). Regarding the complete study: T cell receptor beta repertoires were profiled in healthy donors and ankylosing spondylitis patients so that disease-linked TCR variants could be found. Peripheral blood was sampled, and synovial fluid was additionally collected from ankylosing spondylitis patients. In total, the full study cohort was made up of approximately 99 healthy donors and about two dozen ankylosing spondylitis patients. The paper's findings and limits, for the study overall: The disease-linked clones were reported as significantly enriched in matched synovial fluid samples from ankylosing spondylitis patients. A TCR beta motif made up of under ten highly homologous amino acid variants appeared to be characteristic of blood from ankylosing spondylitis patients. Some TCR beta motif variants had previously been reported in synovial fluid and blood of reactive arthritis patients, which suggested common disease-initiation mechanisms. The disease-linked clones had a CD8+ phenotype and were found at relatively low frequencies in peripheral blood.

This sample was sequenced with an Illumina HiSeq 2500. Quantitative 5'-RACE with molecular barcodes was the method used to prepare the TCR beta libraries. On the study's bioinformatics: A new computational method, built on a probabilistic model of VDJ rearrangement, was used to identify disease-linked TCR variants. TCRdb passed the public sequencing reads through fastp at Q25 and MiXCR, retaining productive beta sequences. Each CDR3 protein appears once, grouped with its most common genes and DNA. The V and J calls here are based on TCRdb, not the publication. This sample has about 800,000 distinct CDR3 sequences in its table, and 12% of those were observed once. Jointly, the top ten make up 0.51% of the sample. In this sample, this clonotype turned up many times. The specificity of this receptor is unknown. No base quality information exists; no much larger clone differs at one position. The cysteine opens and the phenylalanine closes a CDR3 of 13 amino acids. Only the CDR3 part of the read is kept: 39 bases, read in frame from the first base. The V and J ends are trimmed by 0 bases and 1 base, leaving 4 bases between them. Reading the germline V gene gives CDR1 SGDLS and CDR2 YYNGEE.

Sequenced input: blood, either unsorted or a sorted T cell fraction (not recorded which). This TCR was sampled from a male donor with ankylosing spondylitis. The chain uses TRBV9 and TRBJ1-1, with no reliable assignment of the D segment. The nucleotide sequence reads as follows: TGTGCCAGCAGCGTAGATTCGAACACTGAAGCTTTCTTT. It specifies CASSVDSNTEAFF.